This entry concerns a single T cell receptor (beta chain). Its target is not known. Alopecia areata patients gave lesional scalp punch biopsies and peripheral blood samples. This specimen comes from a study of CD8+ T cells in alopecia areata. Study context: Treated patients swallowed 5 to 10 mg of oral tofacitinib twice daily.

RNA, once extracted, was reverse transcribed into cDNA for use as the sequencing template. The repertoire was sequenced with immunoSEQ multiplex PCR; TCRdb's copy has only in-frame clones and lacks some. The sample contains about 140,000 clones, approximately 50% of which appear only once. Findings and limits, study-wide: Alopecia totalis/universalis scalp especially showed more expanded CD8+ clones than normal scalp.

This CDR3 is 14 amino acids long. Trimming removed 3 bases from V and 5 bases from J, with 11 bases in between. Per the germline V gene, CDR1 is SNHLY and CDR2 is FYNNEI. The TCR sequence derives from a human donor with alopecia areata. The genes are TRBV2 and TRBJ1-5; D might be TRBD1 (5 bases). The starting material was CD4+ T cells sorted from blood, obtained at week 0. The CDR3 nucleotides read TGTGCCAGCAGTGAGCAGGGCCAGTATCAGCCCCAGCATTTT. Protein sequence: CASSEQGQYQPQHF.